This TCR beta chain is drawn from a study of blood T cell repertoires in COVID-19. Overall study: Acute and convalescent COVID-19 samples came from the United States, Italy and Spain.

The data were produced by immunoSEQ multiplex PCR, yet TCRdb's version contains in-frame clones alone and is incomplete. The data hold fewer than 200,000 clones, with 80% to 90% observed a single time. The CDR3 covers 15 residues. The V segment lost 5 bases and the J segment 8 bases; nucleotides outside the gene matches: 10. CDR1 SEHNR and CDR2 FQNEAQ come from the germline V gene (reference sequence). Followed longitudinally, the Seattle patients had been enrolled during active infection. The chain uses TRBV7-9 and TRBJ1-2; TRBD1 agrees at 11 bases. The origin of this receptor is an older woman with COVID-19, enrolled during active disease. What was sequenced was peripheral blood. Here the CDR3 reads CASSLPPGQGDGYTF. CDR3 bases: TGTGCCAGCAGCCTACCTCCGGGACAGGGGGACGGCTACACCTTC. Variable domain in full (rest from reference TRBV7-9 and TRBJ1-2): DTGVSQNPRHKITKRGQNVTFRCDPISEHNRLYWYRQTLGQGPEFLTYFQNEAQLEKSRLLSDRFSAERPKGSFSTLEIQRTEQGDSAMYLCASSLPPGQGDGYTFGSGTRLTVV.